This T cell receptor beta chain derives from a study of OX40 agonist ivuxolimab in advanced cancers. Study in general: Patients were treated with intravenous ivuxolimab, dosed at 0.01 to 10 mg/kg and infused every 2 weeks.

TCRdb's table, derived via immunoSEQ multiplex PCR, lists solely in-frame clones and lacks some. This table has fewer than 20,000 clones, about 80% appearing once. Study observations and caveats: On average, CD8+ T cells showed a greater number of expanded clones than CD4+.

Worth noting for this clone: Its antigen is currently unknown.

Germline-derived CDR1 and CDR2 are MNHEY and SMNVEV (reference sequence). CDR3 length equals 13 residues. V lost 4 bases, J lost 6 bases, and 3 bases stayed unmatched. This specimen was CD4+ or CD8+ T cells sorted from blood, taken in a trial of the OX40 agonist ivuxolimab. The V and J genes are TRBV27 and TRBJ2-1; 7 positions match TRBD2. This sequence originates from an adult with an advanced solid tumor such as melanoma, head and neck, liver or kidney cancer. DNA for the CDR3: TGTGCCAGCAGTTGGCCGGGGGGCAATGAGCAGTTCTTC. This gives the protein CASSWPGGNEQFF.